The T cell receptor beta chain described here comes from a study of control samples from healthy donors and cancer patients. Sequencing was performed with immunoSEQ multiplex PCR; in TCRdb, only in-frame clones are kept and a portion is missing. The repertoire holds 2,500 to 3,000 clones, around 94% seen once, with 33% in the top ten. Trimming left V 3 bases short and J 4 bases short, with 10 bases between. The CDR3 has 12 residues. Germline CDR1 is GTSNPN and CDR2 is SVGIG (reference sequence). What was sequenced was PBMCs. The chain combines TRBV30 with TRBJ2-7, with D possibly TRBD1 on 6 matching bases. This clonotype was sampled from a man in his 70s with lung cancer. As DNA, the CDR3 is TGTGCCTGGAGCGGTACAGGGTACGAGCAGTACTTC. This translates into CAWSGTGYEQYF.